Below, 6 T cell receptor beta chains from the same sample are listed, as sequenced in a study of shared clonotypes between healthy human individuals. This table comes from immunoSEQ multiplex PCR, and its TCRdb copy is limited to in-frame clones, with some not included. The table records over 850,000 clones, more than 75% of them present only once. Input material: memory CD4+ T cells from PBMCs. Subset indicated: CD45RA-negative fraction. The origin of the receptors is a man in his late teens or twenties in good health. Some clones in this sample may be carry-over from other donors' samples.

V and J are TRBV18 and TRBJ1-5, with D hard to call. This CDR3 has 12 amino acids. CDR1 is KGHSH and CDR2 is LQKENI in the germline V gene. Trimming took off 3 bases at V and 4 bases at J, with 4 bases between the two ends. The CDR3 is CASSPKNQPQHF. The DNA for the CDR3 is TGTGCCAGCTCACCTAAGAATCAGCCCCAGCATTTT.

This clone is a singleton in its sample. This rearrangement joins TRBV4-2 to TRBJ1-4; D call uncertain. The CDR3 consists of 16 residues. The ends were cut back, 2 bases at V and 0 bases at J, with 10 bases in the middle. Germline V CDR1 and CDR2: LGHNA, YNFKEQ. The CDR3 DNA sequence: TGTGCCAGCAGCCAACACCGGACGGCAACTAATGAAAAACTGTTTTTT. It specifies CASSQHRTATNEKLFF.

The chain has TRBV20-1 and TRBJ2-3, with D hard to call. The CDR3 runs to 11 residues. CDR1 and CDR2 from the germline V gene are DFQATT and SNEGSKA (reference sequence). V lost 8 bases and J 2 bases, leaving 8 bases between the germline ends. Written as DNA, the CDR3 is TGCAGTCACCTCTACACAGATACGCAGTATTTT. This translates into CSHLYTDTQYF.

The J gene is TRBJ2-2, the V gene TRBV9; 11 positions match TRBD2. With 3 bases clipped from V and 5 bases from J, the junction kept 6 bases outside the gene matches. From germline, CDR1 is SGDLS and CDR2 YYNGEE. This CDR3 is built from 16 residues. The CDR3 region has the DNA TGTGCCAGCAGCGGAACTAGCGGGAGCCATACCGGGGAGCTGTTTTTT. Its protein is CASSGTSGSHTGELFF.

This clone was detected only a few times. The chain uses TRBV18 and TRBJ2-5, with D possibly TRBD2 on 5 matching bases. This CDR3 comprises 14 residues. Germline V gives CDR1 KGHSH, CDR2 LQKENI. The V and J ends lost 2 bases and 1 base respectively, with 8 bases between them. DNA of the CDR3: TGTGCCAGCTCACCAAGCAGCGGCCAAGAGACCCAGTACTTC. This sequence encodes CASSPSSGQETQYF.

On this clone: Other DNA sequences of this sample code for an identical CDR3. The CDR3 DNA reads as TGTGCCAGCGGCGGGAGCACAGATACGCAGTATTTT. Translated, it gives CASGGSTDTQYF. V is TRBV6-5 and J is TRBJ2-3, with D possibly being TRBD2 (5 bases). Germline loops: CDR1 MNHEY, CDR2 SVGAGI. V was trimmed by 8 bases and J by 0 bases, leaving 6 bases between them. The CDR3 runs 12 residues.